This T cell receptor beta chain was found in a study of blood T cell repertoires in COVID-19. About the research overall: Acute-phase and convalescent COVID-19 samples originated in the United States, Italy and Spain.

CDR3 length: 16 residues. Germline V gene sequence: CDR1 MGHRA, CDR2 YSYEKL. The ends were cut back, 4 bases at V and 0 bases at J, with 13 bases in the middle. Original processing notes: Quantification of nucleated cells was approximated via reference gene primer amplification. TCRdb's copy holds only in-frame clones and misses some; the assay was immunoSEQ multiplex PCR. From that table come the V and J calls and clone size; the DNA was used to work out D and trimming. Of over 150,000 clones in the sample, more than 85% were seen once. The TCR sequence derives from a man aged 35 to 55 with active or convalescent COVID-19. The sequenced material came from peripheral blood. The chain recombines TRBV4-1 with TRBJ1-3; unclear D gene. The CDR3 DNA is TGCGCCAGCAGCCTTCAAATAGGGAGCTCTGGAAACACCATATATTTT. Its translation is CASSLQIGSSGNTIYF.